Shown below are 6 T cell receptor beta chains from a single sample sequenced in a study of blood T cell repertoires in COVID-19. Repertoires were generated with immunoSEQ multiplex PCR, while TCRdb's copy carries only in-frame clones and drops some. The sample lists about 210,000 clones, 82% occurring once. The sequenced sample consisted of peripheral blood. These receptors were obtained from a woman in her 70s with COVID-19, enrolled during active disease.

This sequence joins TRBV7-2 and TRBJ1-4; TRBD1 agrees at 7 bases. J gave up 8 bases and V 2 bases, and 11 bases lay outside the gene matches. The V gene's germline CDR1 is SGHTA and CDR2 FQGNSA. The CDR3 runs 16 residues. The CDR3 here is CASSLNSRQGGEKLFF. The CDR3 region has the DNA TGTGCCAGCAGCTTAAATTCGCGGCAGGGGGGAGAAAAACTGTTTTTT.

The gene calls are TRBV7-7 and TRBJ2-2; 8 bases are shared with TRBD2. V lost 8 bases and J lost 0; bases outside the gene matches: 5. Germline V gene sequence: CDR1 SSHAT, CDR2 FNYEAQ (reference sequence). This CDR3 region has 15 residues. The chain's CDR3 is CASSLAGSNTGELFF. In DNA, the CDR3 is TGTGCCAGCTCTTTAGCGGGGTCGAACACCGGGGAGCTGTTTTTT.

In this sample, this clone turned up a few times. V is TRBV19 and J is TRBJ2-1, with D perhaps matching TRBD1 (6 bases). Trimming left V 6 bases short and J 4 bases short, with 16 bases between. There are 15 residues in the CDR3. Germline CDR1 reads LNHDA; CDR2 reads SQIVND (reference sequence). CDR3 sequence reads: CASRELVRGYNEQFF. The CDR3 bases are TGTGCCAGTAGGGAACTAGTAAGGGGGTACAATGAGCAGTTCTTC. Full variable domain (missing parts from reference TRBV19 and TRBJ2-1): DGGITQSPKYLFRKEGQNVTLSCEQNLNHDAMYWYRQDPGQGLRLIYYSQIVNDFQKGDIAEGYSVSREKKESFPLTVTSAQKNPTAFYLCASRELVRGYNEQFFGPGTRLTVL.

In its sample, this clone was seen once. V and J are TRBV2 and TRBJ2-7, with D possibly being TRBD1 (6 bases). The CDR3 is 12 amino acids. CDR1 and CDR2 (germline): SNHLY, FYNNEI. Between the trimmed V and J ends, which lost 8 bases and 2 bases, there was a span of 10 bases. CDR3 protein: CASGQGTYEQYF. DNA of the CDR3: TGTGCCAGCGGGCAGGGGACCTACGAGCAGTACTTC.

The chain links TRBV5-4 to TRBJ1-3, with 7 bases matching TRBD1. Germline CDR1 SGHNT, CDR2 YYREEE (reference sequence). The J segment lost 0 bases and the V segment lost 0 bases, leaving 9 bases of the junction unmatched. CDR3 length equals 18 residues. For the CDR3, the DNA is TGTGCCAGCAGCTTGGGACGGACAGGACCAAGCTCTGGAAACACCATATATTTT. It codes for CASSLGRTGPSSGNTIYF.

J is TRBJ1-4 and V is TRBV6-2 or TRBV6-3, with 7 positions matching TRBD1. The CDR3 spans 15 residues. Trimming removed 6 bases from V and 0 bases from J; junction bases left unmatched: 4. Germline V lookup: CDR1 MNHEY, CDR2 SVGEGT. CDR3 residues: CASSPGQATNEKLFF. The CDR3 nucleotides are TGTGCCAGCAGCCCCGGACAGGCAACTAATGAAAAACTGTTTTTT.